This TCR beta chain stems from a study of T cell responses to AZD1222 COVID-19 vaccine. Study-wide results and caveats: Clonal diversity was possibly underestimated, and the donors were mostly white British, with more females.

Profiling relied on immunoSEQ multiplex PCR, and the TCRdb table lists in-frame clones only, not all of them. The sample consists of around 100,000 clones, 88% of them appearing once. This CDR3 is built from 16 residues. Germline-derived CDR1 and CDR2 are PRHDT and FYEKMQ (reference sequence). The V end was cut by 2 bases, the J end by 3 bases, with 14 bases between. About this clone itself: The antigen is not known.

This material consisted of peripheral blood, taken on day 0 of AZD1222 vaccination. This TCR derives from an adult in good health. This chain connects TRBV13 to TRBJ2-1; a possible D gene is TRBD2 (5 bases). CDR3 DNA sequence: TGTGCCAGCAGCTTACGACCCCCCGGGGTCTACAATGAGCAGTTCTTC. This codes for CASSLRPPGVYNEQFF.